The 22 T cell receptor beta chains presented below share a single source sample, sequenced in a study of T cell repertoires in cytomegalovirus infection. In TCRdb, the reads were re-called with MiXCR into one record per CDR3 protein. The table records a few hundred thousand distinct CDR3 sequences, around 29% of them present only once. These TCRs are of unknown antigen specificity. This sample comprised cultured PBMCs, obtained from culture after CMV antigen stimulation. These receptors were taken from a human donor in good health (CMV status not recorded). Some clones in this sample may be carry-over from other donors' samples.

This clonotype was seen many times. The V call is TRBV7-2, the J call TRBJ1-4; 8 positions match TRBD1. The ends lost 2 bases at V and 1 base at J; junction bases unmatched: 9. There are 18 residues in the CDR3. CDR1 is SGHTA, CDR2 FQGNSA, per germline. DNA for the CDR3: TGTGCCAGCAGCTTATGGGCCAGGGGGCGGGGAACTAATGAAAAACTGTTTTTT. This encodes CASSLWARGRGTNEKLFF.

The chain employs TRBV19 and TRBJ1-5; D gene unclear. V gave up 3 bases and J gave up 4 bases, with 7 bases separating them. This CDR3 has 13 residues. CDR1 LNHDA and CDR2 SQIVND come from the germline V gene (reference sequence). CDR3 amino acids: CASSMDGNQPQHF. For the CDR3, the DNA is TGTGCCAGTAGTATGGACGGGAATCAGCCCCAGCATTTT.

The chain uses TRBV15 and TRBJ1-1, with TRBD1 matching 8 bases. The CDR3 is 15 amino acids. Germline CDR1 LNHNV, CDR2 YYDKDF (reference sequence). V gave up 0 bases and J gave up 6 bases; unmatched junction bases: 6. The CDR3 DNA sequence: TGTGCCACCAGCAGAGATTCGGACAGGGTGGCTGAAGCTTTCTTT. Its protein product is CATSRDSDRVAEAFF.

This clonotype showed up just a few times. This sequence joins TRBV7-4 and TRBJ2-4; D might be TRBD1 (6 bases). This CDR3 spans 17 amino acids. Trimming pared 5 bases from V and 0 bases from J, leaving 17 bases between. Per germline, CDR1 SGHVT and CDR2 SQSDAQ. The chain's CDR3 is CASSPPDRRIAKNIQYF. For the CDR3, the DNA is TGTGCCAGCAGCCCCCCCGACAGGCGGATAGCCAAAAACATTCAGTACTTC.

This chain links TRBV11-2 with TRBJ2-1; TRBD1 might be the D (6 bases). Trimming took 4 bases from V and 3 from J, leaving 10 bases between them. This CDR3 has 14 amino acids. Germline V CDR1 and CDR2: SGHAT, FQNNGV. The CDR3 sequence is CASSSTGLYNEQFF. CDR3 nucleotides: TGTGCCAGCAGCTCGACAGGACTCTACAATGAGCAGTTCTTC.

This sequence joins TRBV20-1 and TRBJ2-5; no reliable D call. Germline CDR1 reads DFQATT; CDR2 reads SNEGSKA (reference sequence). Trimming took off 4 bases at V and 5 bases at J, with 14 bases between the two ends. This CDR3 has 13 residues. CDR3 loop: CSAKGQLGETQYF. For the CDR3, the DNA is TGCAGTGCTAAGGGCCAGCTAGGGGAGACCCAGTACTTC.

Ten or more counts support this clonotype. V is TRBV7-8 and J is TRBJ1-1; D is perhaps TRBD1 (6 bases). Per the germline V gene, CDR1 is SGHVS and CDR2 is FQNEAQ. The germline V and J ends were trimmed by 5 bases and 1 base, with 11 bases remaining between them. The CDR3 has 14 residues. The CDR3 DNA reads TGTGCCAGCAGCGCCAAGGGGGGGAACACTGAAGCTTTCTTT. Translated: CASSAKGGNTEAFF.

The chain carries TRBV12-5 and TRBJ2-1; 10 positions agree with TRBD1. This CDR3 is 16 amino acids long. CDR1 LGHNT and CDR2 FRNRAP come from the germline V gene. Trimming at V came to 1 base and at J to 4 bases, leaving 4 bases not matched to a gene. The DNA for the CDR3 is TGTGCTAGTGGTTTGGCCTCGGGACAGGGGTACAATGAGCAGTTCTTC. Protein sequence: CASGLASGQGYNEQFF.

This clonotype showed up just a few times. The chain has TRBV28 and TRBJ2-1; D gene ambiguous. The CDR3 has 15 residues. Germline-derived CDR1 and CDR2 are MDHEN and SYDVKM. V was trimmed by 5 bases and J by 0 bases, leaving 11 bases between them. DNA of the CDR3: TGTGCCAGCAGTCGGGCCCAACTCTCCTACAATGAGCAGTTCTTC. It is translated as CASSRAQLSYNEQFF.

This clonotype has a count of ten or more. This chain connects TRBV12-3 or TRBV12-4 to TRBJ1-1, with a weak D call TRBD1 (6 bases). The CDR3 runs 14 residues. Trimming stripped 6 bases from V and 5 bases from J, with 16 bases between. The CDR3 coding sequence is TGTGCCAGCAGGTCAGGGGCCCTCTTGACTGAAGCTTTCTTT. Protein sequence: CASRSGALLTEAFF.

The J gene is TRBJ2-7, the V gene TRBV19, with 10 bases identical to TRBD1. Germline loops: CDR1 LNHDA, CDR2 SQIVND (reference sequence). The length of the CDR3 is 15 residues. The junction had 7 bases not matched to a gene; V was cut back by 4 bases and J by 4 bases. CDR3 region: CASSTPGTGEYEQYF. The CDR3 DNA sequence: TGTGCCAGTAGTACCCCCGGGACAGGGGAGTACGAGCAGTACTTC.

The V call is TRBV29-1, the J call TRBJ2-3; D perhaps matches TRBD1 (5 bases). CDR1 SQVTM and CDR2 ANQGSEA come from the germline V gene. Trimming pared 3 bases from V and 0 bases from J, leaving 10 bases between. This CDR3 has 14 residues. Here the CDR3 DNA reads TGCAGCGTTGAGGGCGCAGGGAGCACAGATACGCAGTATTTT. Translated: CSVEGAGSTDTQYF.

This clonotype was picked up a small number of times. The gene calls are TRBV2 and TRBJ2-4; 8 nucleotides align to TRBD2. The germline CDR1 and CDR2 sequences are SNHLY and FYNNEI. The CDR3 consists of 16 residues. Trimming at V came to 2 bases and at J to 0 bases, leaving 3 bases not matched to a gene. In DNA form, the CDR3 reads TGTGCCAGCAGTGAACGTAGCGGGGTAGCCAAAAACATTCAGTACTTC. Translating gives CASSERSGVAKNIQYF.

This clonotype has more than one count but fewer than ten. This chain uses TRBV20-1 with TRBJ2-7; TRBD1 matches 12 bases. V gave up 4 bases and J gave up 2 bases; unmatched junction bases: 3. CDR1 is DFQATT, CDR2 SNEGSKA, per germline (reference sequence). This CDR3 has 14 residues. The CDR3 reads CSANWDRGPYEQYF. CDR3 nucleotides: TGCAGTGCTAATTGGGACAGGGGGCCCTACGAGCAGTACTTC.

This clonotype was picked up a small number of times. The rearrangement joins TRBV10-2 to TRBJ1-5, with D hard to call. The CDR3 sequence is 15 residues long. CDR1 is WSHSY and CDR2 is SAAADI in the germline V gene. Deletions cut 0 bases from V and 2 bases from J, with 8 bases between. The CDR3 spells CASSESEAGNQPQHF. The CDR3 nucleotides read TGCGCCAGCAGTGAGTCGGAGGCTGGCAATCAGCCCCAGCATTTT.

The V gene is TRBV7-3, the J gene TRBJ2-1; 11 bases align to TRBD2. With 5 bases clipped from V and 0 bases from J, the junction kept 6 bases outside the gene matches. Germline V CDR1 and CDR2: SGHTA, FQGTGA. The CDR3 sequence is 17 residues long. CDR3 residues: CASSEDGLAGSYNEQFF. DNA for the CDR3: TGTGCCAGCAGCGAAGATGGACTAGCGGGCTCCTACAATGAGCAGTTCTTC.

The CDR3 nucleotides read TGCAGTGCTAGTATTCAGCAAACCCTGGGAGGCTACACCTTC. Protein sequence: CSASIQQTLGGYTF. The chain joins TRBV20-1 to TRBJ1-2; D ambiguous. Trimming took off 3 bases at V and 8 bases at J, with 19 bases between the two ends. The germline V gene encodes CDR1 DFQATT and CDR2 SNEGSKA (reference sequence). The CDR3 sequence is 14 residues long.

This clonotype occurred a few times. Here the CDR3 reads CASAIGEKQFF. The CDR3 nucleotides are TGTGCCAGCGCCATCGGCGAGAAGCAGTTCTTC. This rearrangement joins TRBV7-3 to TRBJ2-1; no definite D call. Between the trimmed V and J ends, which lost 8 bases and 11 bases, there was a span of 13 bases. Germline lookup yields CDR1 SGHTA and CDR2 FQGTGA. This CDR3 region has 11 residues.

V and J are TRBV27 and TRBJ2-1, with no clear D. CDR1 is MNHEY and CDR2 is SMNVEV in the germline V gene (reference sequence). This CDR3 region has 16 residues. Trimming took 0 bases from V and 0 from J, leaving 9 bases between them. The CDR3 is CASSLSGVYSYNEQFF. In DNA form, the CDR3 reads TGTGCCAGCAGTTTATCTGGCGTCTACTCCTACAATGAGCAGTTCTTC.

This clonotype has only one observation. The chain links TRBV3-1 to TRBJ2-1, with a possible D match to TRBD1 (5 bases). Trimming pared 0 bases from V and 13 bases from J, leaving 10 bases between. CDR3 length: 12 amino acids. CDR1 is LGHDT and CDR2 is YNNKEL in the germline V gene (reference sequence). CDR3 DNA: TGTGCCAGCAGCCAAGATCTCAGGGCCCAGTTCTTC. Translating it yields CASSQDLRAQFF.

V is TRBV6-2 or TRBV6-3 and J is TRBJ2-4; 9 bases align to TRBD2. The germline CDR1 and CDR2 sequences are MNHEY and SVGEGT. The CDR3 has 15 amino acids. V was clipped by 6 bases and J by 6 bases; unmatched bases: 9. CDR3 coding DNA: TGTGCCAGCAGCCCTTGGACTAGCGAGGGAAACATTCAGTACTTC. This gives the protein CASSPWTSEGNIQYF.

The chain carries TRBV6-6 and TRBJ1-5; unclear D gene. The V gene's germline CDR1 is MNHNY and CDR2 SVGAGI (reference sequence). The CDR3 consists of 15 residues. Trimming stripped 7 bases from V and 1 base from J, with 14 bases between. The CDR3 sequence: CASTLDPSSNQPQHF. The CDR3 DNA is TGTGCCAGCACCTTGGACCCGTCCAGCAATCAGCCCCAGCATTTT.